These 5 T cell receptor beta chains originate from one sample sequenced in a study of OX40 agonist ivuxolimab in advanced cancers. Library creation used the immunoSEQ multiplex PCR assay. The source is immuneACCESS, and TCRdb retained only in-frame sequences with V and J called. Part of the clones is not carried over; for the studies checked, unresolved V genes explain less than half of this, and the remainder is unexplained. The sample contains roughly 51,000 clones, roughly 88% of them found a single time. The ten largest make up around 10% of the sample. The material sequenced was CD4+ or CD8+ T cells sorted from blood, taken in a trial of the OX40 agonist ivuxolimab. Source of these receptors: an adult with an advanced solid tumor such as melanoma, head and neck, liver or kidney cancer.

The gene calls are TRBV27 and TRBJ1-1; D not resolved. Deletions cut 2 bases from V and 2 bases from J, with 9 bases between. From germline, CDR1 is MNHEY and CDR2 SMNVEV (reference sequence). The CDR3 totals 14 residues. The CDR3 DNA is TGTGCCAGCAGTTTAGTTGGTGGAAACACTGAAGCTTTCTTT. It specifies CASSLVGGNTEAFF.

V gene TRBV7-9 combines with J gene TRBJ2-7; 11 nucleotides agree with TRBD1. The CDR3 runs to 15 residues. J lost 2 bases, V lost 5 bases, and 5 bases had no gene match. Germline CDR1 reads SEHNR; CDR2 reads FQNEAQ (reference sequence). This CDR3 reads CASSLSGQGAYEQYF. CDR3 bases: TGTGCCAGCAGCCTATCGGGACAGGGGGCCTACGAGCAGTACTTC.

Only one count was recorded for this clone. This chain joins TRBV14 and TRBJ1-3, with D hard to call. Trimming cost V 0 bases and J 2 bases, with 5 bases left between them. Germline V gene data show CDR1 as SGHDN and CDR2 as FVKESK. The CDR3 consists of 14 residues. The CDR3 DNA follows: TGTGCCAGCAGCCAAGAAAGTACTGGAAACACCATATATTTT. It specifies CASSQESTGNTIYF. The variable domain in full, with the rest retrieved from reference TRBV14 and TRBJ1-3, is EAGVTQFPSHSVIEKGQTVTLRCDPISGHDNLYWYRRVMGKEIKFLLHFVKESKQDESGMPNNRFLAERTGGTYSTLKVQPAELEDSGVYFCASSQESTGNTIYFGEGSWLTVV.

This chain connects TRBV2 to TRBJ2-5; 10 bases line up with TRBD1. V trimming: 6 bases; J trimming: 5 bases; junction bases outside the gene matches: 6. The CDR3 spans 14 residues. CDR1 SNHLY and CDR2 FYNNEI come from the germline V gene. The CDR3 coding sequence is TGTGCCAGCAGCGAGACAGGGGGCCGGGAGACCCAGTACTTC. Encoded protein: CASSETGGRETQYF.

This clone occurred once. The gene calls are TRBV19 and TRBJ1-1, with D possibly being TRBD1 (6 bases). The V gene's germline CDR1 is LNHDA and CDR2 SQIVND (reference sequence). This CDR3 region has 13 residues. Trimming took off 6 bases at V and 4 bases at J, with 12 bases between the two ends. The CDR3 region has the DNA TGTGCCAGTAGACCCCAGGGGATCACTGAAGCTTTCTTT. Translation gives CASRPQGITEAFF.